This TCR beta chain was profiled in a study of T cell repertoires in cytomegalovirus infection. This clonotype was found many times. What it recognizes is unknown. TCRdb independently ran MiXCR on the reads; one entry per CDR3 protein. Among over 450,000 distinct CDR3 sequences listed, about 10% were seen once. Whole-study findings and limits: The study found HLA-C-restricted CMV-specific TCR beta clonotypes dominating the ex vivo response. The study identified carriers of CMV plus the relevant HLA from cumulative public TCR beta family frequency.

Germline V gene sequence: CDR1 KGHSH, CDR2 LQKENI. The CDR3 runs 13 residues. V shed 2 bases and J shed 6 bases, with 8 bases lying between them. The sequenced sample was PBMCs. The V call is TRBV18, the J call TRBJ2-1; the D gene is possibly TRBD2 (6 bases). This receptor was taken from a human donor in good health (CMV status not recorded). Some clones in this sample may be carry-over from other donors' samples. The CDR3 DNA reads TGTGCCAGCTCACCAGCTAGCGTCAATGAGCAGTTCTTC. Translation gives CASSPASVNEQFF.